This TCR beta chain was retrieved from a study of vaccination and CD4 T cells after COVID-19. Study as a whole: Investigators stimulated cells with overlapping spike peptides drawn from SARS-CoV-2, HCoV-NL63, HCoV-OC43 and HCoV-229E.

The Oncomine TCR Beta short-read assay was what sequenced the DNA obtained from cultured CD4+ T cells. Extraction of genomic DNA was performed on cultured CD4+ T cells. TCRdb redid the calling of the PCR reads with MiXCR, one entry per CDR3 protein. The sample holds more than 15,000 distinct CDR3 sequences, 30% to 40% seen once. This clonotype was recorded a few times. Its antigen is not known. This sample's treatment: approximately 11-day PBMC culture with coronavirus spike peptide pools or control peptides (ViraFEST assay). ViraFEST relied on peptide pools to expand antigen-specific T cells; the TCRs were sequenced afterward. Positive PCR tests came between March and December 2020, ahead of the US Alpha, Beta and Delta variants. The CDR3 extends over 18 amino acids.

The sequencing sample was made of cultured CD4+ T cells from blood. V is TRBV21-1 and J is TRBJ1-1; the table's TRBD1 call for D was not verified on the DNA. TRBV21-1 is a listed pseudogene. This receptor was identified in a human donor with COVID-19. CDR3 nucleotide sequence: TGTGCCAGCAGCAAAAGGGACAGGGGGTTTCGGGATCACACTGAAGCTTTCTTT. This translates into CASSKRDRGFRDHTEAFF.